Sequencing of this T cell receptor beta chain was carried out in a study of blood T cell repertoires in COVID-19. Study details: Acute and convalescent COVID-19 samples came from the United States, Italy and Spain. The cDNA or gDNA used as material had been derived from T cells, B-cell-depleted T cells, or PBMCs.

Recruitment covered some 25 US areas and drew participants whose ages spanned about 18 to 100 years. The recovered donors of Cohort 3 showed two negative PCRs, clearance, or symptom resolution. V lost 5 bases, J lost 1 base, and 16 bases stayed unmatched. The CDR3 is made up of 20 amino acids. CDR1 SGHDN and CDR2 FVKESK come from the germline V gene. Clones were sequenced by immunoSEQ multiplex PCR, and TCRdb holds only the in-frame ones, with some missing. This sample has 250,000 to 300,000 clones; approximately 89% occur once, and the top ten carry around 1.9%. The sample consisted of PBMCs or T cells enriched from blood (not recorded which). This sequence was found in a woman aged 55 to 70 who had recovered from COVID-19. The rearrangement links TRBV14 to TRBJ1-6; TRBD1 matches 8 bases. CDR3 sequence: CASSIRVPGGAWSYNSPLHF. The CDR3 DNA follows: TGTGCCAGCAGCATAAGAGTTCCAGGGGGCGCTTGGTCCTATAATTCACCCCTCCACTTT. Based on the CDR3 plus reference TRBV14 and TRBJ1-6, the full variable domain is EAGVTQFPSHSVIEKGQTVTLRCDPISGHDNLYWYRRVMGKEIKFLLHFVKESKQDESGMPNNRFLAERTGGTYSTLKVQPAELEDSGVYFCASSIRVPGGAWSYNSPLHFGNGTRLTVT.